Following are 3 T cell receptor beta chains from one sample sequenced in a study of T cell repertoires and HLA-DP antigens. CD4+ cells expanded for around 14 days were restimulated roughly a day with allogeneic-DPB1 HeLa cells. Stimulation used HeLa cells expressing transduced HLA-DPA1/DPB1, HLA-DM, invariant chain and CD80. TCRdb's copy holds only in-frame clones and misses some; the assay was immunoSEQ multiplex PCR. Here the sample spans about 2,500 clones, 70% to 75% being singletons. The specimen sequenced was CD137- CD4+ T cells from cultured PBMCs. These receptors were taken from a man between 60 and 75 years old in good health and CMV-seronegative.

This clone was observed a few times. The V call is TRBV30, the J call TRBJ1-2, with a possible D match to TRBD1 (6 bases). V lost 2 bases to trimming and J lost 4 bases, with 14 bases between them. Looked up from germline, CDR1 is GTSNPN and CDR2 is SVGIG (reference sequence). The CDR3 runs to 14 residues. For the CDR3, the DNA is TGTGCCTGGAGTCCCCCAGGGGACCTCTATGGCTACACCTTC. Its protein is CAWSPPGDLYGYTF.

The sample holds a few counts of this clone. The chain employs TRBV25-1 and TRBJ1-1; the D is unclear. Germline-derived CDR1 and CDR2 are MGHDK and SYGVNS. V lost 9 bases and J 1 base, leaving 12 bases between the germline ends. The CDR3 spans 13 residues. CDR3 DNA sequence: TGTGCCAGTGCGGGTCGAGGGAACACTGAAGCTTTCTTT. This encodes CASAGRGNTEAFF.

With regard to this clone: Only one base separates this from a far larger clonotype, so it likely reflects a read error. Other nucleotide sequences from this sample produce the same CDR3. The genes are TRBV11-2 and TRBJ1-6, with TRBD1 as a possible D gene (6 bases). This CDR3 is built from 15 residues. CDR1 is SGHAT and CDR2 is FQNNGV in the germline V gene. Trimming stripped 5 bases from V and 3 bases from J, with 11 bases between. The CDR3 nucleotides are TGTGCCAGCAGCCGGGGGCGCGACTATAATTCACCCCTCCACTTT. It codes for CASSRGRDYNSPLHF.